These 5 T cell receptor beta chains originate from one sample sequenced in a study of beta chain features in type 1 diabetes (dated by TCRdb to the late 2010s). The protocol used for the library was the immunoSEQ multiplex PCR assay. All of the isolated RNA was reverse transcribed with the High Capacity cDNA Reverse Transcription Kit, so expressed TCRB transcripts were sequenced. TCRdb stores this immuneACCESS table with in-frame sequences only. Part of the clones is absent; in the studies checked, under half of the shortfall reflects unresolved V genes, and no reason is known for the rest. The sample includes about 340,000 clones, with less than 9.5% observed a single time. The top ten constitute 0.44% of the sample. Sequencing was done on a sample of central memory CD4+ T cells from blood. These receptors were collected from a young woman in good health.

The chain recombines TRBV7-9 with TRBJ2-1; maybe TRBD2 (6 bases). Germline assignment: CDR1 SEHNR and CDR2 FQNEAQ (reference sequence). V lost 1 base and J 2 bases, leaving 9 bases between the germline ends. The CDR3 contains 15 residues. CDR3 loop: CASSLVGGTYNEQFF. CDR3 nucleotide sequence: TGTGCCAGCAGCTTAGTGGGGGGTACCTACAATGAGCAGTTCTTC.

The sample holds a few counts of this clone. V usage is TRBV7-3 and J usage is TRBJ2-1; TRBD2 is a possible D gene (5 bases). CDR1 is SGHTA and CDR2 is FQGTGA in the germline V gene. CDR3 length equals 15 residues. V gave up 1 base and J gave up 7 bases, with 14 bases separating them. The CDR3 nucleotides read TGTGCCAGCAGCTTAAGCGGAGGTCGGAGGAATGAGCAGTTCTTC. This translates into CASSLSGGRRNEQFF.

This clone was seen more than once but under ten times. The chain couples TRBV27 to TRBJ2-7; 9 positions agree with TRBD1. The CDR3 runs 15 residues. CDR1 is MNHEY and CDR2 is SMNVEV in the germline V gene (reference sequence). Trimming at V came to 0 bases and at J to 3 bases, leaving 3 bases not matched to a gene. The CDR3 sequence is CASSLSGQGYYEQYF. The CDR3 DNA reads TGTGCCAGCAGTTTATCGGGACAGGGCTACTACGAGCAGTACTTC.

The chain joins TRBV7-2 to TRBJ2-5; D gene uncertain. Trimming pared 1 base from V and 0 bases from J, leaving 9 bases between. This CDR3 is 15 amino acids long. From germline, CDR1 is SGHTA and CDR2 FQGNSA. The DNA for the CDR3 is TGTGCCAGCAGCTTAGGGCACAAGTACCAAGAGACCCAGTACTTC. This codes for CASSLGHKYQETQYF. Supplemented by reference TRBV7-2 and TRBJ2-5, the full variable domain reads GAGVSQSPSNKVTEKGKDVELRCDPISGHTALYWYRQSLGQGLEFLIYFQGNSAPDKSGLPSDRFSAERTGGSVSTLTIQRTQQEDSAVYLCASSLGHKYQETQYFGPGTRLLVL.

This clone was detected a few times. The rearrangement uses TRBV10-3 and TRBJ2-7; the match to TRBD2 covers 10 bases. Unmatched junction bases numbered 12, after V lost 11 bases and J lost 2 bases. CDR3 length: 15 residues. The germline CDR1 and CDR2 sequences are ENHRY and SYGVKD. For the CDR3, the DNA is TGTGCCGCATCCCCGGCAGCGGGAGGGCCCTACGAGCAGTACTTC. This sequence encodes CAASPAAGGPYEQYF.